A selection of T cell receptor beta chains follows, all from one sample in a study of blood T cells in healthy people across ages. Via MiXCR, TCRdb re-called the 5' RACE reads, giving one row per CDR3 protein. The sample comprises about 1,400,000 distinct CDR3 sequences, approximately 60% of which are singletons, and over 6.5% rests with the top ten. The sample was blood. The receptor source for this set is a man younger than 30 in good health. Both conserved end residues are part of each CDR3. The order of the fields is D gene, J gene, clone size, V gene, CDR3 length, CDR3 DNA, CDR3 protein. The D gene is left open where the match is weak. Clone size is given for some rows only: seen once, a few or many times, or a class if the clone is expanded.

d_gene: TRBD2
j_gene: TRBJ2-3
abundance: .
v_gene: TRBV15
len: 16
CDR3nt: TGTGCCGCCAGCAGAGACAGACTAGCTGGCACAGATACGCAGTATTTT
CDR3aa: CAASRDRLAGTDTQYF

d_gene: .
j_gene: TRBJ1-4
abundance: .
v_gene: TRBV12-3/TRBV12-4
len: 16
CDR3nt: TGTGCCAGCAGTTTAGGGACCGGGGGGGCGAATGAAAAACTGTTTTTT
CDR3aa: CASSLGTGGANEKLFF

d_gene: .
j_gene: TRBJ2-4
abundance: few
v_gene: TRBV29-1
len: 12
CDR3nt: TGCAGCGCAGAAACAGGTTCGATCGGGCAGTACTTC
CDR3aa: CSAETGSIGQYF

d_gene: .
j_gene: TRBJ2-7
abundance: few
v_gene: TRBV11-2
len: 15
CDR3nt: TGTGCCAGCAGCTTAGGACTAGGATGGGACTACGAGCAGTACTTC
CDR3aa: CASSLGLGWDYEQYF

d_gene: .
j_gene: TRBJ1-3
abundance: few
v_gene: TRBV18
len: 14
CDR3nt: TGTGCCAGCTCACCAGGGAACTCTGGAAACACCATATATTTT
CDR3aa: CASSPGNSGNTIYF

d_gene: .
j_gene: TRBJ2-7
abundance: .
v_gene: TRBV5-1
len: 14
CDR3nt: TGCGCCAGCAGCCGGAGGACGCCCGTTGTCGAGCAGTACTTC
CDR3aa: CASSRRTPVVEQYF

d_gene: .
j_gene: TRBJ1-1
abundance: many
v_gene: TRBV6-2/TRBV6-3
len: 14
CDR3nt: TGTGCCAGCAGTAACCAGGAGACGAACACTGAAGCTTTCTTT
CDR3aa: CASSNQETNTEAFF

d_gene: .
j_gene: TRBJ2-1
abundance: .
v_gene: TRBV27
len: 14
CDR3nt: TGTGCCAGCCATGGCTGGGACCCAAACAATGAGCAGTTCTTC
CDR3aa: CASHGWDPNNEQFF

d_gene: .
j_gene: TRBJ2-5
abundance: .
v_gene: TRBV29-1
len: 13
CDR3nt: TGCAGCGCCATGCTTAAGGGTTGGCGGACCCAGTACTTC
CDR3aa: CSAMLKGWRTQYF

d_gene: TRBD1
j_gene: TRBJ2-6
abundance: .
v_gene: TRBV5-5
len: 18
CDR3nt: TGTGCCAGCAGCCTTTCGACAGGGGAGACCTCTGGGGCCAACGTCCTGACTTTC
CDR3aa: CASSLSTGETSGANVLTF

d_gene: .
j_gene: TRBJ2-3
abundance: .
v_gene: TRBV20-1
len: 14
CDR3nt: TGCAGTGCGGGGCCCGGGACTTCAGCAGATACGCAGTATTTT
CDR3aa: CSAGPGTSADTQYF

d_gene: .
j_gene: TRBJ1-1
abundance: once
v_gene: TRBV12-3/TRBV12-4
len: 14
CDR3nt: TGTGCCAGCAGTTTAAATATAAGGTTCACTGAAGCTTTCTTT
CDR3aa: CASSLNIRFTEAFF

d_gene: .
j_gene: TRBJ2-2
abundance: .
v_gene: TRBV7-2
len: 16
CDR3nt: TGTGCCAGCAGCTTAGGGCTAGCACCGTACACCGGGGAGCTGTTTTTT
CDR3aa: CASSLGLAPYTGELFF

d_gene: .
j_gene: TRBJ2-1
abundance: .
v_gene: TRBV7-6
len: 14
CDR3nt: TGTGCCAGCTCAGGACGGTCCCTATACAATGAGCAGTTCTTC
CDR3aa: CASSGRSLYNEQFF

d_gene: TRBD2
j_gene: TRBJ2-1
abundance: few
v_gene: TRBV5-1
len: 18
CDR3nt: TGCGCCAGCAGCTTCGGGACTAGCGGGAGGGCCCTAATCAATGAGCAGTTCTTC
CDR3aa: CASSFGTSGRALINEQFF

d_gene: .
j_gene: TRBJ1-1
abundance: .
v_gene: TRBV30
len: 15
CDR3nt: TGTGCCTGGAGCGTAGGGGCTGGCCAGAACACTGAAGCTTTCTTT
CDR3aa: CAWSVGAGQNTEAFF

d_gene: TRBD2
j_gene: TRBJ2-3
abundance: .
v_gene: TRBV20-1
len: 17
CDR3nt: TGCAGTGCTAGAGGACTAGCGGGAGTTTGGGAGTCAGATACGCAGTATTTT
CDR3aa: CSARGLAGVWESDTQYF

d_gene: .
j_gene: TRBJ1-4
abundance: few
v_gene: TRBV7-6
len: 14
CDR3nt: TGTGCCAGCAGTCCAGAAGCAACTAATGAAAAACTGTTTTTT
CDR3aa: CASSPEATNEKLFF

d_gene: TRBD2
j_gene: TRBJ2-1
abundance: .
v_gene: TRBV11-2
len: 18
CDR3nt: TGCGCCAGCAGACCCGGGACTAGCGAAGACTACTCCTACAATGAGCAGTTCTTC
CDR3aa: CASRPGTSEDYSYNEQFF

d_gene: TRBD2
j_gene: TRBJ2-1
abundance: .
v_gene: TRBV5-1
len: 16
CDR3nt: TGCGCCAGCAGCTTGGGGGCTAGCGGGAGGGTGAATGAGCAGTTCTTC
CDR3aa: CASSLGASGRVNEQFF

d_gene: .
j_gene: TRBJ1-5
abundance: .
v_gene: TRBV20-1
len: 15
CDR3nt: TGCACTACCCTGCCTGGAAACGGAGGCAATCAGCCCCAGCATTTT
CDR3aa: CTTLPGNGGNQPQHF

d_gene: .
j_gene: TRBJ2-3
abundance: .
v_gene: TRBV20-1
len: 14
CDR3nt: TGCAGTGCTAGACCCCTAGCCGAGGCAGATACGCAGTATTTT
CDR3aa: CSARPLAEADTQYF

d_gene: TRBD1
j_gene: TRBJ1-3
abundance: .
v_gene: TRBV4-2
len: 16
CDR3nt: TGTGCCAGCAGCCAGCCGGGACAGGGATATGGAAACACCATATATTTT
CDR3aa: CASSQPGQGYGNTIYF

d_gene: .
j_gene: TRBJ1-1
abundance: many
v_gene: TRBV18
len: 14
CDR3nt: TGTGCCAGCTCACCACTTCATTCGAACACTGAAGCTTTCTTT
CDR3aa: CASSPLHSNTEAFF

d_gene: .
j_gene: TRBJ2-3
abundance: .
v_gene: TRBV7-6
len: 18
CDR3nt: TGTGCCAGCAGCCTAAACCCCCGGGAGCCCTCGCTGACAGATACGCAGTATTTT
CDR3aa: CASSLNPREPSLTDTQYF

d_gene: .
j_gene: TRBJ2-4
abundance: .
v_gene: TRBV21-1
len: 14
CDR3nt: TGTGCCAGCATCGGAAGACACTTAACGGACATTCAGTACTTC
CDR3aa: CASIGRHLTDIQYF

d_gene: .
j_gene: TRBJ1-4
abundance: few
v_gene: TRBV12-3/TRBV12-4
len: 14
CDR3nt: TGTGCCAGCAGTCCGGGCCTACAGGTCGAAAAACTGTTTTTT
CDR3aa: CASSPGLQVEKLFF

d_gene: .
j_gene: TRBJ2-1
abundance: few
v_gene: TRBV25-1
len: 13
CDR3nt: TGTGCCAGCAGCCCGGGACACCTCAATGAGCAGTTCTTC
CDR3aa: CASSPGHLNEQFF

d_gene: .
j_gene: TRBJ2-7
abundance: .
v_gene: TRBV20-1
len: 14
CDR3nt: TGCAGTGCTAGAGATTCGGGCAGGGGCTACGAGCAGTACTTC
CDR3aa: CSARDSGRGYEQYF

d_gene: TRBD2
j_gene: TRBJ2-7
abundance: .
v_gene: TRBV9
len: 16
CDR3nt: TGTGCCAGCAGCCCAAGACTAGCGGGAGGCCCCTACGAGCAGTACTTC
CDR3aa: CASSPRLAGGPYEQYF

d_gene: .
j_gene: TRBJ2-5
abundance: few
v_gene: TRBV29-1
len: 12
CDR3nt: TGCAGCGGAATCGGGGGACAAGAGACCCAGTACTTC
CDR3aa: CSGIGGQETQYF

d_gene: .
j_gene: TRBJ2-1
abundance: .
v_gene: TRBV2
len: 16
CDR3nt: TGTGCCAGCCCTGAGGGGGGGGGCACGGGCTACAATGAGCAGTTCTTC
CDR3aa: CASPEGGGTGYNEQFF

d_gene: TRBD1
j_gene: TRBJ2-5
abundance: .
v_gene: TRBV10-2
len: 17
CDR3nt: TGCGCCAGCAGTGAGTCCGACGGGACAGGGAAAGAAGAGACCCAGTACTTC
CDR3aa: CASSESDGTGKEETQYF

d_gene: TRBD1
j_gene: TRBJ2-1
abundance: once
v_gene: TRBV6-6
len: 16
CDR3nt: TGTGCCAGCAGACATCTCGATGACAGGGGGCCCAATGAGCAGTTCTTC
CDR3aa: CASRHLDDRGPNEQFF

d_gene: .
j_gene: TRBJ2-6
abundance: .
v_gene: TRBV28
len: 16
CDR3nt: TGTGCCAGCAGTTTAAAAAGGAAATCAGGGGCCAACGTCCTGACTTTC
CDR3aa: CASSLKRKSGANVLTF

d_gene: .
j_gene: TRBJ1-1
abundance: .
v_gene: TRBV3-1
len: 11
CDR3nt: TGTGCCAGCAGTCCAGACCCGAGGGCTTTCTTT
CDR3aa: CASSPDPRAFF

d_gene: TRBD2
j_gene: TRBJ2-1
abundance: .
v_gene: TRBV7-9
len: 15
CDR3nt: TGTGCCAGCAGCTTAGTACTAGCGGGAGCGAATGAGCAGTTCTTC
CDR3aa: CASSLVLAGANEQFF

d_gene: .
j_gene: TRBJ2-6
abundance: .
v_gene: TRBV29-1
len: 16
CDR3nt: TGCAGCGGAAGAATCGTGGAGAGCCCTGGGGCCAACGTCCTGACTTTC
CDR3aa: CSGRIVESPGANVLTF

d_gene: .
j_gene: TRBJ1-4
abundance: .
v_gene: TRBV7-8
len: 15
CDR3nt: TGTGCCAGCAGCTTAGCGGGGGGACCGCATGAAAAACTGTTTTTT
CDR3aa: CASSLAGGPHEKLFF

d_gene: .
j_gene: TRBJ2-3
abundance: .
v_gene: TRBV12-5
len: 14
CDR3nt: TGTGCTAGTGAGCGTGGACTAAGCACAGATACGCAGTATTTT
CDR3aa: CASERGLSTDTQYF

d_gene: .
j_gene: TRBJ1-2
abundance: .
v_gene: TRBV4-2
len: 13
CDR3nt: TGTGCCAGCAGCCAAGAAGGGTGGAATGGCTACACCTTC
CDR3aa: CASSQEGWNGYTF

d_gene: .
j_gene: TRBJ2-7
abundance: .
v_gene: TRBV29-1
len: 13
CDR3nt: TGCAGCGTTGAATCTGGCGGTTACAATGAGCAGTACTTC
CDR3aa: CSVESGGYNEQYF

d_gene: TRBD1
j_gene: TRBJ2-7
abundance: .
v_gene: TRBV28
len: 15
CDR3nt: TGTGCCAGCAGTACCCACGGACAGGGTAGCTACGAGCAGTACTTC
CDR3aa: CASSTHGQGSYEQYF

d_gene: .
j_gene: TRBJ1-4
abundance: .
v_gene: TRBV20-1
len: 16
CDR3nt: TGCAGTGCTAGCTCCCCCAGGGGCACCCCCGGGGCGGAACTGTTTTTT
CDR3aa: CSASSPRGTPGAELFF

d_gene: .
j_gene: TRBJ1-2
abundance: .
v_gene: TRBV12-3/TRBV12-4
len: 12
CDR3nt: TGTGCCAGCAGTTTGGCAGGGCATGGCTACACCTTC
CDR3aa: CASSLAGHGYTF

d_gene: TRBD2
j_gene: TRBJ2-3
abundance: .
v_gene: TRBV12-3/TRBV12-4
len: 18
CDR3nt: TGTGCCAGCAGTTCGGATCCGGGACTAGCGGTGACGTCAGATACGCAGTATTTT
CDR3aa: CASSSDPGLAVTSDTQYF

d_gene: .
j_gene: TRBJ2-1
abundance: .
v_gene: TRBV20-1
len: 14
CDR3nt: TGCAGTGCTAGAGAAGCGGAAGATTACAATGAGCAGTTCTTC
CDR3aa: CSAREAEDYNEQFF

d_gene: .
j_gene: TRBJ2-5
abundance: few
v_gene: TRBV7-9
len: 12
CDR3nt: TGTGCCAGCAGGTCGTCTCAAGAGACCCAGTACTTC
CDR3aa: CASRSSQETQYF

d_gene: .
j_gene: TRBJ2-7
abundance: many
v_gene: TRBV5-1
len: 11
CDR3nt: TGTGCCAGCAGTGGAGCCTACGAGCAGTACTTC
CDR3aa: CASSGAYEQYF

d_gene: .
j_gene: TRBJ2-7
abundance: .
v_gene: TRBV5-1
len: 14
CDR3nt: TGCGCCAGCGGGGGGACTGCGAGCTCCTACGAGCAGTACTTC
CDR3aa: CASGGTASSYEQYF

d_gene: .
j_gene: TRBJ2-5
abundance: .
v_gene: TRBV29-1
len: 13
CDR3nt: TGCAGCGCCAGGCAGGGTTCTCAAGAGACCCAGTACTTC
CDR3aa: CSARQGSQETQYF

d_gene: .
j_gene: TRBJ1-6
abundance: .
v_gene: TRBV7-9
len: 13
CDR3nt: TGTGCCAGCAGCTTAGAACGGCTGGCACCCCTCCACTTT
CDR3aa: CASSLERLAPLHF

d_gene: .
j_gene: TRBJ2-7
abundance: .
v_gene: TRBV27
len: 16
CDR3nt: TGTGCCAGCAGTTTATATTCTTGGGGCAGTCAATACGAGCAGTACTTC
CDR3aa: CASSLYSWGSQYEQYF

d_gene: .
j_gene: TRBJ2-1
abundance: few
v_gene: TRBV7-9
len: 10
CDR3nt: TGTGCCAGCAGCGTCGGGGAGCAGTTCTTC
CDR3aa: CASSVGEQFF

d_gene: TRBD2
j_gene: TRBJ2-5
abundance: .
v_gene: TRBV4-2
len: 16
CDR3nt: TGTGCCAGCAGCCACTATAGCGGGGGGGCGGAAGAGACCCAGTACTTC
CDR3aa: CASSHYSGGAEETQYF

d_gene: .
j_gene: TRBJ2-1
abundance: .
v_gene: TRBV5-6
len: 15
CDR3nt: TGTGCCAGCAGCTTGGGTAACGCGGGGTTTGGAGAGCAGTTCTTC
CDR3aa: CASSLGNAGFGEQFF

d_gene: .
j_gene: TRBJ2-6
abundance: .
v_gene: TRBV6-2/TRBV6-3
len: 15
CDR3nt: TGTGCCAGCAGTTTTCAGTCTTCTGGGGCCAACGTCCTGACTTTC
CDR3aa: CASSFQSSGANVLTF

d_gene: .
j_gene: TRBJ1-5
abundance: few
v_gene: TRBV5-1
len: 17
CDR3nt: TGCGCCAGCAGCTTGGACACATGGACGCATAGCAATCAGCCCCAGCATTTT
CDR3aa: CASSLDTWTHSNQPQHF

d_gene: TRBD2
j_gene: TRBJ2-7
abundance: few
v_gene: TRBV7-2
len: 13
CDR3nt: TGTGCCAGCACCCATAGCGGGGCCTACGAGCAGTACTTC
CDR3aa: CASTHSGAYEQYF